This TCR beta chain derives from a study of blood T cell repertoires in COVID-19. Sequencing was performed with immunoSEQ multiplex PCR; in TCRdb, only in-frame clones are kept and a portion is missing. Of fewer than 400,000 clones listed, about nine tenths are singletons. The junction had 5 bases not matched to a gene; V was cut back by 4 bases and J by 0 bases. The CDR3 is made up of 15 amino acids. The germline V gene has CDR1 KGHSH and CDR2 LQKENI. Sequencing used peripheral blood. This sequence originates from a woman in her twenties or thirties with COVID-19, enrolled during active disease. The V call is TRBV18, the J call TRBJ1-1; 7 bases are a match to TRBD1. The CDR3 sequence: CASSLMGQLNTEAFF. CDR3 coding DNA: TGTGCCAGCTCACTAATGGGACAGTTGAACACTGAAGCTTTCTTT.